The 25 T cell receptor beta chains in this list originate from one sample, sequenced in a study of blood T cell repertoires in COVID-19. Repertoires were generated with immunoSEQ multiplex PCR, while TCRdb's copy carries only in-frame clones and drops some. The repertoire holds some 75,000 clones, with 65% to 85% as singletons. Source material: peripheral blood. The source is a middle-aged man with COVID-19, enrolled during active disease.

The rearrangement uses TRBV7-9 and TRBJ2-5; D may be TRBD1 (6 bases). Trimming removed 5 bases from V and 3 bases from J, with 13 bases in between. Looked up from germline, CDR1 is SEHNR and CDR2 is FQNEAQ (reference sequence). The CDR3 extends over 14 amino acids. DNA of the CDR3: TGTGCCAGCAGCGAAGGACGGACAGAAGAGACCCAGTACTTC. This encodes CASSEGRTEETQYF.

The chain's CDR3 is CASSHIDGTHEQFF. CDR3 nucleotides: TGTGCCAGCAGCCATATAGACGGGACTCACGAGCAGTTCTTC. This chain joins TRBV14 and TRBJ2-1, with D tentatively TRBD2 (6 bases). CDR1 is SGHDN and CDR2 is FVKESK in the germline V gene. V dropped 3 bases and J dropped 10 bases, with 16 bases sitting between them. The CDR3 runs 14 residues.

The J gene is TRBJ2-3, the V gene TRBV19; D may be TRBD2 (6 bases). This CDR3 comprises 15 residues. The V end was cut by 6 bases, the J end by 5 bases, with 18 bases between. The V gene's germline CDR1 is LNHDA and CDR2 SQIVND (reference sequence). CDR3 coding DNA: TGTGCCAGTAGCATGGGGGATATTAGCGGAGATACGCAGTATTTT. This encodes CASSMGDISGDTQYF.

This clone appeared a single time. This chain links TRBV4-1 with TRBJ1-5, with 7 bases aligning to TRBD1. The CDR3 loop spans 15 amino acids. Per germline, CDR1 MGHRA and CDR2 YSYEKL. Trimming removed 2 bases from V and 5 bases from J; junction bases left unmatched: 6. CDR3 in DNA: TGCGCCAGCAGCCAACGTCCAGGGGGTGATCAGCCCCAGCATTTT. Protein product: CASSQRPGGDQPQHF.

V and J are TRBV6-5 and TRBJ2-1; TRBD2 agrees at 9 bases. V lost 2 bases, J lost 9 bases, and 8 bases stayed unmatched. Germline loops: CDR1 MNHEY, CDR2 SVGAGI. The CDR3 contains 15 residues. CDR3 protein: CASSYPTSGFGEQFF. Here the CDR3 DNA reads TGTGCCAGCAGTTACCCGACTAGCGGATTTGGTGAGCAGTTCTTC.

The rearrangement joins TRBV19 to TRBJ1-2; D is ambiguous. There are 14 residues in the CDR3. CDR1 is LNHDA, CDR2 SQIVND, per germline (reference sequence). V gave up 5 bases and J gave up 4 bases, with 14 bases separating them. CDR3 amino acids: CASSSRERIYGYTF. As DNA, the CDR3 is TGTGCCAGTAGTTCCCGGGAGCGGATCTATGGCTACACCTTC.

The V call is TRBV6-2 or TRBV6-3, the J call TRBJ2-3; no clear D gene. V was cut by 2 bases and J by 2 bases, with 11 bases left in between. CDR1 MNHEY and CDR2 SVGEGT come from the germline V gene. The CDR3 is 15 amino acids. CDR3 DNA sequence: TGTGCCAGCAGTTACACGGGTAGCTACACAGATACGCAGTATTTT. Translating gives CASSYTGSYTDTQYF.

This clone was picked up one time. The chain links TRBV27 to TRBJ2-3; D perhaps matches TRBD2 (5 bases). This CDR3 has 14 amino acids. CDR1 is MNHEY, CDR2 SMNVEV, per germline (reference sequence). Between the trimmed V and J ends, which lost 2 bases and 2 bases, there was a span of 8 bases. CDR3 sequence: CASSLDYHTDTQYF. As DNA, the CDR3 is TGTGCCAGCAGTTTAGACTACCACACAGATACGCAGTATTTT.

This clone has a single count. This rearrangement joins TRBV5-1 to TRBJ2-3; 8 bases agree with TRBD2. Unmatched junction bases numbered 8, after V lost 0 bases and J lost 5 bases. CDR1 is SGHRS and CDR2 is YFSETQ in the germline V gene. The length of the CDR3 is 16 residues. In DNA form, the CDR3 reads TGCGCCAGCAGCTTGGAAGCTAGCGGGTTGGGAGATACGCAGTATTTT. Translation: CASSLEASGLGDTQYF.

The V gene is TRBV7-9, the J gene TRBJ2-1; D possibly corresponds to TRBD1 (6 bases). This CDR3 comprises 13 residues. Germline V lookup: CDR1 SEHNR, CDR2 FQNEAQ (reference sequence). V was shortened by 4 bases and J by 7 bases, with 11 bases between the two germline ends. The CDR3 here is CASSSPRGNEQFF. In DNA, the CDR3 is TGTGCCAGCAGCTCCCCAAGGGGGAATGAGCAGTTCTTC.

J is TRBJ2-1 and V is TRBV6-5, with 8 nucleotides matching TRBD2. Germline V gene sequence: CDR1 MNHEY, CDR2 SVGAGI. The CDR3 is made up of 14 amino acids. Trimming cost V 6 bases and J 7 bases; bases outside gene matches: 8. CDR3: CASSKDSGKNEQFF. CDR3 DNA sequence: TGTGCCAGCAGCAAGGATAGCGGGAAGAATGAGCAGTTCTTC.

This clone was recorded a few times. The chain couples TRBV7-9 to TRBJ1-2; D might be TRBD1 (5 bases). This CDR3 region has 16 residues. Per germline, CDR1 SEHNR and CDR2 FQNEAQ (reference sequence). V was trimmed by 9 bases and J by 3 bases, leaving 23 bases between them. The CDR3 is CASTRGTVAVDYGYTF. DNA for the CDR3: TGTGCCAGTACTCGCGGGACCGTAGCGGTTGACTATGGCTACACCTTC. The full variable domain, with the rest looked up from reference TRBV7-9 and TRBJ1-2, is DTGVSQNPRHKITKRGQNVTFRCDPISEHNRLYWYRQTLGQGPEFLTYFQNEAQLEKSRLLSDRFSAERPKGSFSTLEIQRTEQGDSAMYLCASTRGTVAVDYGYTFGSGTRLTVV.

The chain has TRBV5-1 and TRBJ2-1; 12 bases match TRBD2. Germline CDR1 is SGHRS and CDR2 is YFSETQ. The CDR3 sequence is 16 residues long. Unmatched junction bases numbered 6, after V lost 4 bases and J lost 4 bases. CDR3 nucleotides: TGCGCCAGCAGCCCGACTAGCGGGAGTTTTTACAATGAGCAGTTCTTC. It codes for CASSPTSGSFYNEQFF.

The chain has TRBV5-6 and TRBJ1-6; D remains unclear. The CDR3 spans 15 residues. In germline, CDR1 is SGHDT, CDR2 YYEEEE. Trimming removed 2 bases from V and 10 bases from J, with 16 bases in between. In DNA form, the CDR3 reads TGTGCCAGCAGCTTACAGACCGCCCGGTGGTCACCCCTCCACTTT. Protein product: CASSLQTARWSPLHF.

In this sample, this clone turned up once. The rearrangement uses TRBV28 and TRBJ1-2; TRBD1 aligns across 8 bases. The CDR3 length is 16 residues. V lost 5 bases, J lost 4 bases, and 12 bases stayed unmatched. Germline V lookup: CDR1 MDHEN, CDR2 SYDVKM. In nucleotides, the CDR3 is TGTGCCAGCAGTCCCCCCCCCGGGACAGGCGCCTATGGCTACACCTTC. Protein product: CASSPPPGTGAYGYTF.

This clone was found once. CDR3 region: CASSLLAPGDTGELFF. As DNA, the CDR3 is TGCGCCAGCAGCTTGTTGGCTCCCGGGGACACCGGGGAGCTGTTTTTT. The chain has TRBV5-1 and TRBJ2-2; a weak D match, TRBD2 (5 bases). The V end was cut by 1 base, the J end by 3 bases, with 13 bases between. The CDR3 is made up of 16 amino acids. Per germline, CDR1 SGHRS and CDR2 YFSETQ.

This chain uses TRBV19 with TRBJ1-4, with unresolved D. Germline loops: CDR1 LNHDA, CDR2 SQIVND (reference sequence). The V end was cut by 4 bases, the J end by 5 bases, with 8 bases between. CDR3 size: 13 residues. CDR3 in DNA: TGTGCCAGTAGTAACGGACTAAATGAAAAACTGTTTTTT. Residues: CASSNGLNEKLFF.

This clone has ten or more counts. This chain uses TRBV6-6 with TRBJ1-6; 7 bases line up with TRBD1. V shed 6 bases and J 7 bases; nucleotides not matched to a gene: 6. Germline V lookup: CDR1 MNHNY, CDR2 SVGAGI (reference sequence). This CDR3 spans 14 amino acids. In DNA, the CDR3 is TGTGCCAGCAGATTCACAGGGGAGAATTCACCCCTCCACTTT. This codes for CASRFTGENSPLHF.

The rearrangement links TRBV10-3 to TRBJ2-3; 7 bases map to TRBD1. V shed 6 bases, J shed 3 bases, and the junction held 3 bases outside the gene matches. Germline CDR1 is ENHRY and CDR2 is SYGVKD. The CDR3 is made up of 13 amino acids. The DNA for the CDR3 is TGTGCCATCAGACAGACAGGGACAGATACGCAGTATTTT. This gives the protein CAIRQTGTDTQYF.

The chain combines TRBV19 with TRBJ1-1; TRBD1 is a possible D gene (5 bases). V was pared by 7 bases and J by 1 base, with 10 bases between. Germline CDR1 LNHDA, CDR2 SQIVND (reference sequence). The CDR3 consists of 13 residues. CDR3 residues: CASKGASNTEAFF. CDR3 in DNA: TGTGCCAGTAAAGGGGCTTCGAACACTGAAGCTTTCTTT.

This sequence joins TRBV14 and TRBJ2-7; D is perhaps TRBD2 (6 bases). The CDR3 runs to 15 residues. The V gene lost 3 bases and the J gene lost 2 bases, with 14 bases spanning the gap. Germline CDR1 SGHDN, CDR2 FVKESK. The CDR3 DNA reads TGTGCCAGCAGCCAGCGGGGTCAAAATACCTACGAGCAGTACTTC. Protein: CASSQRGQNTYEQYF.

The chain couples TRBV7-6 to TRBJ1-3; D is unresolved. Trimming took 5 bases from V and 1 from J, leaving 12 bases between them. Germline assignment: CDR1 SGHVS and CDR2 FNYEAQ. The CDR3 has 15 residues. In DNA form, the CDR3 reads TGTGCCAGCAGCCACGGTCCGGGGTCTGGAAACACCATATATTTT. Its translation is CASSHGPGSGNTIYF. Complete variable domain (other parts from reference TRBV7-6 and TRBJ1-3): GAGVSQSPRYKVTKRGQDVALRCDPISGHVSLYWYRQALGQGPEFLTYFNYEAQQDKSGLPNDRFSAERPEGSISTLTIQRTEQRDSAMYRCASSHGPGSGNTIYFGEGSWLTVV.

The V gene is TRBV3-1 (or the pseudogene TRBV3-2), the J gene TRBJ1-3; D remains ambiguous. This CDR3 has 15 amino acids. Between the trimmed V and J ends, which lost 7 bases and 0 bases, there was a span of 13 bases. Germline V gives CDR1 LGHDT, CDR2 YNNKEL (reference sequence). The CDR3 loop reads CASNLGGLSGNTIYF. For the CDR3, the DNA is TGTGCCAGCAATTTAGGAGGCCTCTCTGGAAACACCATATATTTT.

The gene calls are TRBV11-2 and TRBJ2-1, with TRBD2 matching over 8 bases. Germline assignment: CDR1 SGHAT and CDR2 FQNNGV. CDR3 size: 18 residues. V lost 4 bases, J lost 3 bases, and 14 bases stayed unmatched. The CDR3 region is CASSWSGISGDNYNEQFF. The CDR3 DNA follows: TGTGCCAGCAGCTGGTCGGGGATTAGCGGGGACAACTACAATGAGCAGTTCTTC.

The J gene is TRBJ1-5, the V gene TRBV24-1; no clear D. V dropped 9 bases and J dropped 3 bases, with 11 bases sitting between them. This CDR3 is 13 amino acids long. Germline V lookup: CDR1 KGHDR, CDR2 SFDVKD. The CDR3 loop reads CATSDTSNQPQHF. In DNA, the CDR3 is TGTGCCACCTCCGACACCTCCAATCAGCCCCAGCATTTT.